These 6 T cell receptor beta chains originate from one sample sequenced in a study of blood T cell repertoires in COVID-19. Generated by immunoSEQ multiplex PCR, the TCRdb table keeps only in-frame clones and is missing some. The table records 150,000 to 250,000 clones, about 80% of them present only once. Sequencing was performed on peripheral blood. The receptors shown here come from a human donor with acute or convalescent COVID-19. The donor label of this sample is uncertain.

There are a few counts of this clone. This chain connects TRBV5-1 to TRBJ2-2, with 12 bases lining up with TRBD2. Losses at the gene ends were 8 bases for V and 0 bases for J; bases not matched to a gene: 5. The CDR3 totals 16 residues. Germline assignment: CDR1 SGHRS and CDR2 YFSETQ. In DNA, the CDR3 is TGCGCCAGTTACGGGACTAGCGGGCCGAACACCGGGGAGCTGTTTTTT. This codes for CASYGTSGPNTGELFF.

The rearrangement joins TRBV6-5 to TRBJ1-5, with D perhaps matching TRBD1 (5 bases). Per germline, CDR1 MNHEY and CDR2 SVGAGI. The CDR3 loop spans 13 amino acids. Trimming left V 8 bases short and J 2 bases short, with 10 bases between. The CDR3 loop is CASWRGGNQPQHF. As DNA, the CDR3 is TGTGCCAGCTGGCGGGGGGGCAATCAGCCCCAGCATTTT.

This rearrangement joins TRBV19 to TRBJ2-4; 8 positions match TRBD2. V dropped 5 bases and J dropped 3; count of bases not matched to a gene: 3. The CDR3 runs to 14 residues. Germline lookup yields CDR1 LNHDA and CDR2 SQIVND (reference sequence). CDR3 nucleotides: TGTGCCAGTAGTTCGGGGACTAGCAAAAACATTCAGTACTTC. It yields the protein CASSSGTSKNIQYF.

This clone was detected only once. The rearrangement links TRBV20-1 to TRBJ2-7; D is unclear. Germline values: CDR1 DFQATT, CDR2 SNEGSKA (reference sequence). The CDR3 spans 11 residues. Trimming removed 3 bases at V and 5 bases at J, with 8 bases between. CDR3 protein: CSASPVHEQYF. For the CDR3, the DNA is TGCAGTGCTAGTCCCGTTCACGAGCAGTACTTC.

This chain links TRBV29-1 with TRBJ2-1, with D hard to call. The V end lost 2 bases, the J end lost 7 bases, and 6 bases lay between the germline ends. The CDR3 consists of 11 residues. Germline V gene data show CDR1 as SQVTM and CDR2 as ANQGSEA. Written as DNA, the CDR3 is TGCAGCGTTGAATTAATAAATGAGCAGTTCTTC. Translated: CSVELINEQFF.

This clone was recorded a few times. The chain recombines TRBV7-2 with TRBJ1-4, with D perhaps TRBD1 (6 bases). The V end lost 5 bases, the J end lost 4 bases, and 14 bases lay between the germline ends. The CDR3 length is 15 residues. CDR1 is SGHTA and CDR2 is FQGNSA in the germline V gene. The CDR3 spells CASSPRQAVNEKLFF. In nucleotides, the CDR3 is TGTGCCAGCAGCCCCAGACAGGCCGTTAATGAAAAACTGTTTTTT.